The next 12 T cell receptor beta chains were all read from a single sample in a study of ipilimumab plus nivolumab after autologous stem cell transplantation (dated by TCRdb to the early 2020s). Libraries were built with the immunoSEQ multiplex PCR assay. TCRdb holds this immuneACCESS table with in-frame rearrangements only. Some clones are missing; in checked studies, unresolved V genes explain under half, and the rest has no known cause. The sample table lists 17,000 or so clones, 70% to 85% of them with a count of one. The top ten hold roughly a third of the sample. The sample was PBMCs, taken in a trial of ipilimumab plus nivolumab as post-transplant consolidation. All receptors come from a male donor with diffuse large B-cell lymphoma.

The V gene is TRBV6-5, the J gene TRBJ1-1; 11 bases are a match to TRBD1. CDR1 is MNHEY, CDR2 SVGAGI, per germline. This CDR3 has 14 amino acids. V shed 2 bases, J shed 5 bases, and the junction held 1 base outside the gene matches. Here the CDR3 DNA reads TGTGCCAGCAGTTACGGGACAGGGGGGACTGAAGCTTTCTTT. Its translation is CASSYGTGGTEAFF.

This chain's CDR3 is CAWSPYGGLGRTEAFF. For the CDR3, the DNA is TGTGCCTGGAGTCCCTATGGGGGACTTGGGCGCACTGAAGCTTTCTTT. The chain couples TRBV30 to TRBJ1-1; maybe TRBD1 (5 bases). The germline gives CDR1 GTSNPN, CDR2 SVGIG (reference sequence). The CDR3 sequence is 16 residues long. V was clipped by 2 bases and J by 4 bases, with 20 bases between them.

The J gene is TRBJ2-3, the V gene TRBV6-4; D is possibly TRBD1 (6 bases). CDR3 length: 13 residues. V dropped 3 bases and J dropped 5 bases, with 9 bases sitting between them. Germline V gives CDR1 MRHNA, CDR2 SNTAGT. Here the CDR3 DNA reads TGTGCCAGCAGTGAACAGGGTGGAGATACGCAGTATTTT. This sequence encodes CASSEQGGDTQYF.

This sequence joins TRBV19 and TRBJ2-2; a weak D match, TRBD2 (5 bases). The CDR3 loop spans 13 amino acids. V lost 3 bases and J lost 7, with 9 bases in between. Germline V lookup: CDR1 LNHDA, CDR2 SQIVND (reference sequence). CDR3 sequence (DNA): TGTGCCAGTAGTATGGGTGGGAGCGGGGAGCTGTTTTTT. It translates to CASSMGGSGELFF. The variable domain in full, completed from reference TRBV19 and TRBJ2-2, reads DGGITQSPKYLFRKEGQNVTLSCEQNLNHDAMYWYRQDPGQGLRLIYYSQIVNDFQKGDIAEGYSVSREKKESFPLTVTSAQKNPTAFYLCASSMGGSGELFFGEGSRLTVL.

This clone showed up just a few times. This chain connects TRBV6-1 to TRBJ1-2; D remains unclear. CDR1 and CDR2 (germline): MNHNS, SASEGT. There are 15 residues in the CDR3. The V and J ends lost 4 bases and 6 bases respectively, with 18 bases between them. CDR3 sequence: CASSGRASGKNGYTF. The CDR3 bases are TGTGCCAGCAGTGGCCGGGCCTCCGGTAAGAATGGCTACACCTTC.

V is TRBV20-1 and J is TRBJ2-7; no clear D gene. The CDR3 runs 11 residues. Germline-derived CDR1 and CDR2 are DFQATT and SNEGSKA (reference sequence). V gave up 3 bases and J gave up 7 bases, with 10 bases separating them. CDR3 DNA: TGCAGTGCTAGCGGGCCCCTGGAGCAGTACTTC. Residues: CSASGPLEQYF.

The chain recombines TRBV11-2 with TRBJ1-1; D gene ambiguous. Germline V lookup: CDR1 SGHAT, CDR2 FQNNGV. The germline V and J ends were trimmed by 4 bases and 1 base, with 19 bases remaining between them. The CDR3 spans 17 residues. CDR3 in amino acids: CASSSRRVKGGNTEAFF. The CDR3 nucleotides read TGTGCCAGCAGCTCCAGGAGGGTGAAGGGAGGGAACACTGAAGCTTTCTTT.

The chain combines TRBV21-1 with TRBJ2-7; TRBD1 is taken as the D call from the table, unchecked against the DNA. TRBV21-1 is flagged as a pseudogene. The CDR3 runs 14 residues. The CDR3 is CASDGQGVPYEQYF. The CDR3 DNA reads as TGTGCCAGTGATGGACAGGGCGTTCCCTACGAGCAGTACTTC.

V usage is TRBV6-8 and J usage is TRBJ1-2; possibly TRBD1 for D (5 bases). CDR1 MNHGY and CDR2 SAAAGT come from the germline V gene. Trimming removed 7 bases at V and 6 bases at J, with 12 bases between. The CDR3 is 12 amino acids. For the CDR3, the DNA is TGTGCCAGCAAAGATCAGGGTCATGGCTACACCTTC. Encoded protein: CASKDQGHGYTF.

This sequence joins TRBV5-4 and TRBJ1-2, with D tentatively TRBD1 (5 bases). Deletions cut 3 bases from V and 0 bases from J, with 15 bases between. The CDR3 is 16 residues long. In germline, CDR1 is SGHNT, CDR2 YYREEE (reference sequence). The CDR3 DNA sequence: TGTGCCAGCAGCTCCCCCCCTGGGGGAGCTAACTATGGCTACACCTTC. Protein product: CASSSPPGGANYGYTF. The whole variable domain, filled in from reference TRBV5-4 and TRBJ1-2, reads ETGVTQSPTHLIKTRGQQVTLRCSSQSGHNTVSWYQQALGQGPQFIFQYYREEENGRGNFPPRFSGLQFPNYSSELNVNALELDDSALYLCASSSPPGGANYGYTFGSGTRLTVV.

V and J are TRBV7-8 and TRBJ1-2; D is possibly TRBD1 (5 bases). Trimming cost V 4 bases and J 3 bases, with 12 bases left between them. CDR3 length equals 14 residues. CDR1 is SGHVS, CDR2 FQNEAQ, per germline. CDR3 coding DNA: TGTGCCAGCAGCTCGGGACCCACTTACTATGGCTACACCTTC. Its protein product is CASSSGPTYYGYTF.

The J gene is TRBJ2-1, the V gene TRBV11-2; TRBD2 is a possible D gene (6 bases). There are 16 residues in the CDR3. The ends were cut back, 2 bases at V and 0 bases at J, with 11 bases in the middle. Germline V lookup: CDR1 SGHAT, CDR2 FQNNGV. The CDR3 loop reads CASSLQGLSSYNEQFF. CDR3 nucleotides: TGTGCCAGCAGCTTACAGGGACTTAGCTCCTACAATGAGCAGTTCTTC.